Shown below are 31 T cell receptor beta chains from a single sample sequenced in a study of blood T cell repertoires in COVID-19. Profiling relied on immunoSEQ multiplex PCR, and the TCRdb table lists in-frame clones only, not all of them. This sample has around 68,000 clones, with 80% to 90% found just once. Sequencing used peripheral blood. These TCRs come from a man in his fifties with acute or convalescent COVID-19.

The genes are TRBV27 and TRBJ1-2; 9 bases match TRBD1. J was trimmed by 6 bases and V by 5 bases; bases with no gene match: 10. In germline, CDR1 is MNHEY, CDR2 SMNVEV (reference sequence). The CDR3 spans 15 residues. CDR3 DNA sequence: TGTGCCAGCAGTGCCCTACAGGGGGCTGGGGATGGCTACACCTTC. This encodes CASSALQGAGDGYTF.

This chain connects TRBV28 to TRBJ2-1; 10 nucleotides match TRBD1. V trimming: 6 bases; J trimming: 9 bases; junction bases outside the gene matches: 5. The germline gives CDR1 MDHEN, CDR2 SYDVKM. This CDR3 is built from 13 residues. CDR3 amino acids: CASRRTGGAEQFF. The CDR3, as DNA: TGTGCCAGCAGAAGGACAGGGGGAGCTGAGCAGTTCTTC. Combining the CDR3 with reference TRBV28 and TRBJ2-1 gives the whole variable domain DVKVTQSSRYLVKRTGEKVFLECVQDMDHENMFWYRQDPGLGLRLIYFSYDVKMKEKGDIPEGYSVSREKKERFSLILESASTNQTSMYLCASRRTGGAEQFFGPGTRLTVL.

The chain carries TRBV7-2 and TRBJ1-1; D remains unclear. From germline, CDR1 is SGHTA and CDR2 FQGNSA. This CDR3 region has 14 residues. Trimming stripped 5 bases from V and 0 bases from J, with 10 bases between. CDR3 amino acids: CASSLLYVNTEAFF. CDR3 in DNA: TGTGCCAGCAGCCTACTTTATGTGAACACTGAAGCTTTCTTT.

The gene calls are TRBV19 and TRBJ2-7; D might be TRBD1 (6 bases). Trimming shortened V by 9 bases and J by 2 bases, and 17 bases separated the two germline ends. The CDR3 length is 14 residues. Per germline, CDR1 LNHDA and CDR2 SQIVND (reference sequence). CDR3 coding DNA: TGTGCCAGCACCGGACAGATCCCTCCCTACGAGCAGTACTTC. This gives the protein CASTGQIPPYEQYF.

The rearrangement uses TRBV9 and TRBJ1-2, with D possibly matching TRBD1 (6 bases). Germline V gives CDR1 SGDLS, CDR2 YYNGEE. V lost 4 bases and J lost 0, with 10 bases in between. This CDR3 has 14 residues. The CDR3 sequence: CASSRDTSNYGYTF. CDR3 DNA: TGTGCCAGCAGCCGGGACACCTCTAACTATGGCTACACCTTC.

The sample holds one count of this clone. The V call is TRBV4-3, the J call TRBJ1-4; D is uncertain. The germline gives CDR1 LGHNA, CDR2 YSLEER. Trimming left V 4 bases short and J 5 bases short, with 8 bases between. The CDR3 consists of 13 residues. CDR3 loop: CASSRGVNEKLFF. The CDR3 nucleotides read TGCGCCAGCAGCCGAGGTGTCAATGAAAAACTGTTTTTT.

This clone appeared once. This chain connects TRBV3-1 (or the pseudogene TRBV3-2) to TRBJ1-2; D ambiguous. CDR1 is LGHDT and CDR2 is YNNKEL in the germline V gene (reference sequence). The V end lost 4 bases, the J end lost 4 bases, and 13 bases lay between the germline ends. This CDR3 has 14 amino acids. CDR3 sequence (DNA): TGTGCCAGCAGCCGCAGACATGTGCCCTATGGCTACACCTTC. Protein: CASSRRHVPYGYTF.

The chain is built from TRBV19 and TRBJ1-1, with D maybe TRBD1 (6 bases). Per the germline V gene, CDR1 is LNHDA and CDR2 is SQIVND (reference sequence). Trimming left V 4 bases short and J 2 bases short, with 20 bases between. The CDR3 runs 17 residues. The CDR3 DNA follows: TGTGCCAGTAGTAACCCGGGACAACCCACCACAAACACTGAAGCTTTCTTT. The encoded protein is CASSNPGQPTTNTEAFF.

This chain links TRBV6-6 with TRBJ2-7; 9 nucleotides align to TRBD1. The ends lost 9 bases at V and 4 bases at J; junction bases unmatched: 7. The CDR3 has 13 amino acids. CDR1 is MNHNY, CDR2 SVGAGI, per germline (reference sequence). CDR3 DNA sequence: TGTGCCAGTACCGGGACAGGGTCTTACGAGCAGTACTTC. Its protein is CASTGTGSYEQYF.

The gene calls are TRBV9 and TRBJ2-1; 9 bases agree with TRBD2. J gave up 8 bases and V 0 bases, and 9 bases lay outside the gene matches. The CDR3 spans 16 residues. The germline V gene encodes CDR1 SGDLS and CDR2 YYNGEE. This chain's CDR3 is CASSVVGLAGRDEQFF. The CDR3 nucleotides read TGTGCCAGCAGCGTAGTCGGGCTAGCGGGGAGGGATGAGCAGTTCTTC.

The chain is built from TRBV18 and TRBJ2-7, with a possible D match to TRBD2 (6 bases). Germline V gene data show CDR1 as KGHSH and CDR2 as LQKENI. Trimming shortened V by 2 bases and J by 3 bases, and 11 bases separated the two germline ends. The CDR3 length is 14 residues. The CDR3 sequence: CASSPVARGYEQYF. In DNA form, the CDR3 reads TGTGCCAGCTCACCAGTGGCGCGGGGCTACGAGCAGTACTTC.

V gene TRBV29-1 combines with J gene TRBJ2-1, with D possibly TRBD1 on 6 matching bases. This CDR3 spans 13 amino acids. With 4 bases removed from V and 10 bases from J, the gap between germline ends came to 17 bases. Germline loops: CDR1 SQVTM, CDR2 ANQGSEA. CDR3: CSVVVTRGLEQFF. CDR3 DNA sequence: TGCAGCGTTGTAGTAACCAGGGGTCTCGAGCAGTTCTTC.

The V call is TRBV6-5, the J call TRBJ2-5, with D perhaps matching TRBD1 (5 bases). The length of the CDR3 is 14 residues. Trimming cost V 6 bases and J 1 base, with 12 bases left between them. Germline loops: CDR1 MNHEY, CDR2 SVGAGI. The CDR3 here is CASRHTGAQETQYF. CDR3 in DNA: TGTGCCAGCAGGCATACAGGCGCCCAAGAGACCCAGTACTTC.

Only one count was recorded for this clone. The chain joins TRBV19 to TRBJ1-6; D unclear. The CDR3 has 11 residues. Germline CDR1 is LNHDA and CDR2 is SQIVND (reference sequence). With 11 bases removed from V and 9 bases from J, the gap between germline ends came to 11 bases. CDR3 nucleotide sequence: TGTGCCGTCGGAGGCGGTTCACCCCTCCACTTT. Protein sequence: CAVGGGSPLHF.

The genes are TRBV30 and TRBJ1-4; perhaps TRBD1 as D (5 bases). Germline V gives CDR1 GTSNPN, CDR2 SVGIG (reference sequence). This CDR3 has 12 residues. Trimming took off 8 bases at V and 8 bases at J, with 15 bases between the two ends. CDR3 region: CARGGAGEKLFF. CDR3 nucleotide sequence: TGTGCCAGAGGCGGGGCGGGGGAAAAACTGTTTTTT.

The chain recombines TRBV9 with TRBJ1-5, with 8 bases that match TRBD1. The CDR3 consists of 15 residues. The trim removed 2 bases at V and 5 bases at J, leaving 6 bases unmatched. Germline values: CDR1 SGDLS, CDR2 YYNGEE. In DNA form, the CDR3 reads TGTGCCAGCAGCGTCACAGGGGGTAGGGATCAGCCCCAGCATTTT. Translated, it gives CASSVTGGRDQPQHF.

The J gene is TRBJ1-5, the V gene TRBV19, with 11 nucleotides matching TRBD1. V was clipped by 6 bases and J by 7 bases; unmatched bases: 8. The germline CDR1 and CDR2 sequences are LNHDA and SQIVND (reference sequence). The CDR3 has 15 amino acids. The CDR3 loop is CASSRRDRGGQPQHF. DNA for the CDR3: TGTGCCAGTAGCCGCCGGGACAGGGGGGGCCAGCCCCAGCATTTT.

This chain connects TRBV27 to TRBJ1-2; perhaps TRBD1 as D (5 bases). Per the germline V gene, CDR1 is MNHEY and CDR2 is SMNVEV (reference sequence). V was shortened by 11 bases and J by 4 bases, with 14 bases between the two germline ends. CDR3 length: 12 residues. Here the CDR3 DNA reads TGTGCCGCAGGGCGGTTTGGCTATGGCTACACCTTC. Translated: CAAGRFGYGYTF.

The gene calls are TRBV2 and TRBJ2-3; 7 bases line up with TRBD1. The V gene's germline CDR1 is SNHLY and CDR2 FYNNEI. Germline trimming cut 6 bases from V and 0 bases from J; bases unmatched to any gene: 6. CDR3 length equals 15 residues. CDR3 residues: CASRTGDASTDTQYF. The CDR3 bases are TGTGCCAGCAGAACAGGGGACGCTAGCACAGATACGCAGTATTTT.

This clone appeared a few times. This chain joins TRBV24-1 and TRBJ2-7; 12 bases are a match to TRBD1. J was trimmed by 4 bases and V by 1 base; bases with no gene match: 13. Germline V lookup: CDR1 KGHDR, CDR2 SFDVKD. CDR3 size: 19 residues. The CDR3, as DNA: TGTGCCACCAGTGATTTAGGGCCCCCGGGACAGGGGGCTTTGTACGAGCAGTACGTC. Protein sequence: CATSDLGPPGQGALYEQYV.

The V and J genes are TRBV6-5 and TRBJ1-6; perhaps TRBD1 as D (5 bases). V was cut by 5 bases and J by 6 bases, with 11 bases left in between. This CDR3 has 14 residues. Looked up from germline, CDR1 is MNHEY and CDR2 is SVGAGI. In DNA form, the CDR3 reads TGTGCCAGCAGTCCCGGGGGTTTTAATTCACCCCTCCACTTT. Translated, it gives CASSPGGFNSPLHF.

This chain connects TRBV28 to TRBJ2-7; D possibly corresponds to TRBD2 (5 bases). With 2 bases removed from V and 6 bases from J, the gap between germline ends came to 11 bases. The CDR3 is 13 residues long. Germline V lookup: CDR1 MDHEN, CDR2 SYDVKM. The CDR3 loop reads CASSLGSWGEQYF. The CDR3 nucleotides read TGTGCCAGCAGTTTAGGGAGTTGGGGCGAGCAGTACTTC.

The chain links TRBV28 to TRBJ2-1; D is ambiguous. CDR3 size: 14 residues. Germline V CDR1 and CDR2: MDHEN, SYDVKM. Trimming pared 5 bases from V and 4 bases from J, leaving 12 bases between. The CDR3 DNA is TGTGCCAGCAGTACCTCAGACTGGTACAATGAGCAGTTCTTC. Amino acids: CASSTSDWYNEQFF.

The V and J genes are TRBV25-1 and TRBJ2-7, with 7 bases lining up with TRBD1. V lost 4 bases to trimming and J lost 2 bases; unmatched junction nucleotides: 8. CDR1 and CDR2 (germline): MGHDK, SYGVNS. The CDR3 runs 15 residues. The CDR3 region is CASSGANRGTYEQYF. The CDR3 coding sequence is TGTGCCAGCAGTGGCGCAAACAGGGGTACCTACGAGCAGTACTTC.

The rearrangement joins TRBV5-1 to TRBJ2-3, with 9 bases fitting TRBD2. Looked up from germline, CDR1 is SGHRS and CDR2 is YFSETQ. Germline trimming cut 1 base from V and 6 bases from J; bases unmatched to any gene: 12. This CDR3 is 17 amino acids long. CDR3 in amino acids: CASSLFSGGRALDTQYF. In DNA form, the CDR3 reads TGCGCCAGCAGCTTGTTTTCGGGCGGGAGGGCACTGGATACGCAGTATTTT.

This clone was seen only once. The rearrangement links TRBV7-8 to TRBJ2-3, with D unclear. The CDR3 has 14 residues. Between the trimmed V and J ends, which lost 6 bases and 3 bases, there was a span of 13 bases. The germline V gene encodes CDR1 SGHVS and CDR2 FQNEAQ. The CDR3 nucleotides read TGTGCCAGCAGGACGGCTAGGTTGACAGATACGCAGTATTTT. It translates to CASRTARLTDTQYF.

The chain uses TRBV6-2 or TRBV6-3 and TRBJ2-5; 10 bases fit TRBD2. The length of the CDR3 is 16 residues. V shed 4 bases and J 5 bases; nucleotides not matched to a gene: 10. Per the germline V gene, CDR1 is MNHEY and CDR2 is SVGEGT. CDR3 coding DNA: TGTGCCAGCAGTTCTCCCATAGCGGGAGGTGGGGAGACCCAGTACTTC. It encodes CASSSPIAGGGETQYF.

This clone was recorded only once. CDR3 loop: CASSPGSGLLRPQHF. The DNA for the CDR3 is TGTGCCAGCTCACCGGGGTCCGGACTATTAAGGCCCCAGCATTTT. The chain recombines TRBV18 with TRBJ1-5; no clear D gene. The CDR3 consists of 15 residues. Germline CDR1 KGHSH, CDR2 LQKENI. The V end lost 3 bases, the J end lost 9 bases, and 18 bases lay between the germline ends. The entire variable domain, with the rest obtained from reference TRBV18 and TRBJ1-5, is as follows: NAGVMQNPRHLVRRRGQEARLRCSPMKGHSHVYWYRQLPEEGLKFMVYLQKENIIDESGMPKERFSAEFPKEGPSILRIQQVVRGDSAAYFCASSPGSGLLRPQHFGDGTRLSIL.

V usage is TRBV6-4 and J usage is TRBJ2-3; D is possibly TRBD2 (6 bases). The CDR3 contains 15 residues. V lost 4 bases, J lost 0 bases, and 11 bases lay in between. Germline CDR1 reads MRHNA; CDR2 reads SNTAGT. CDR3 loop: CASSAGGTSTDTQYF. Written as DNA, the CDR3 is TGTGCCAGCAGTGCGGGCGGGACTAGCACAGATACGCAGTATTTT.

The chain links TRBV5-4 to TRBJ2-5; TRBD2 might be the D (6 bases). Trimming took 4 bases from V and 2 from J, leaving 15 bases between them. The germline gives CDR1 SGHNT, CDR2 YYREEE (reference sequence). This CDR3 region has 15 residues. For the CDR3, the DNA is TGTGCCAGCAGCCTCTACCGCGGGGAACAAGAGACCCAGTACTTC. Translation gives CASSLYRGEQETQYF.

V gene TRBV10-3 combines with J gene TRBJ2-7; 8 bases match TRBD2. Germline V lookup: CDR1 ENHRY, CDR2 SYGVKD. The V segment lost 2 bases and the J segment 6 bases; nucleotides outside the gene matches: 6. This CDR3 spans 14 amino acids. CDR3 loop: CAISEDMGTSEQYV. The CDR3 DNA reads as TGTGCCATCAGTGAGGACATGGGGACTAGCGAGCAGTACGTC.